These 12 T cell receptor beta chains share one sample of origin, sequenced in a study of shared clonotypes between healthy human individuals. TCRdb keeps only in-frame clones here, not all; method: immunoSEQ multiplex PCR. Found here are about 1 million clones, under 80% of them singletons; the top ten hold about 1.5%. Sequencing was done on a sample of memory CD4+ T cells sorted from blood. Indicated subset: CD45RA-negative fraction. These receptors all stem from a man aged 18 to 30 in good health.

The V call is TRBV29-1, the J call TRBJ2-2, with TRBD1 matching over 10 bases. V trimming: 6 bases; J trimming: 8 bases; junction bases outside the gene matches: 9. Germline V gene data show CDR1 as SQVTM and CDR2 as ANQGSEA. The CDR3 extends over 14 amino acids. The CDR3 bases are TGCAGCGTCGATAGGACAGGGGGAGGAGGGGAGCTGTTTTTT. Its translation is CSVDRTGGGGELFF.

The chain couples TRBV19 to TRBJ1-5; TRBD1 matches 10 bases. The CDR3 consists of 17 residues. From germline, CDR1 is LNHDA and CDR2 SQIVND (reference sequence). With V trimmed by 5 bases and J by 2 bases, 9 bases remained unmatched. Here the CDR3 reads CASSLLDRGLGNQPQHF. DNA for the CDR3: TGTGCCAGTAGTCTTCTCGACAGGGGGCTAGGCAATCAGCCCCAGCATTTT.

In its sample, this clone was seen once. The chain combines TRBV15 with TRBJ2-5; D assignment may be TRBD1 or TRBD2 (5 bases each). The ends were cut back, 9 bases at V and 3 bases at J, with 11 bases in the middle. Germline-derived CDR1 and CDR2 are LNHNV and YYDKDF (reference sequence). The CDR3 has 12 amino acids. CDR3 protein: CATFREKETQYF. The CDR3 DNA sequence: TGTGCCACGTTCAGGGAGAAAGAGACCCAGTACTTC. Complete variable domain (other parts from reference TRBV15 and TRBJ2-5): DAMVIQNPRYQVTQFGKPVTLSCSQTLNHNVMYWYQQKSSQAPKLLFHYYDKDFNNEADTPDNFQSRRPNTSFCFLDIRSPGLGDTAMYLCATFREKETQYFGPGTRLLVL.

The chain recombines TRBV4-1 with TRBJ2-5; no definite D call. The J call may be wrong; the DNA end is better matched by TRBJ2-7. The CDR3 is made up of 13 amino acids. Looked up from germline, CDR1 is MGHRA and CDR2 is YSYEKL. In DNA, the CDR3 is TGCGCCAGCAGCCAAGAACAAAATTACGAGCAGTACTTC. Protein: CASSQEQNYEQYF.

Details on this clone: With only one base between it and a far larger clone, this is likely a read error. The V gene is TRBV6-6, the J gene TRBJ1-1; D might be TRBD1 (6 bases). V was pared by 5 bases and J by 1 base, with 8 bases between. Germline V lookup: CDR1 MNHNY, CDR2 SVGAGI (reference sequence). The CDR3 extends over 13 amino acids. The CDR3 DNA sequence: TGTGCCAGCAGTAACAGGGAGAACACTGAAGCTTTCTTT. Translated, it gives CASSNRENTEAFF.

This chain joins TRBV25-1 and TRBJ2-3, with D uncertain. Germline V gives CDR1 MGHDK, CDR2 SYGVNS. This CDR3 is built from 12 residues. The germline V and J ends were trimmed by 6 bases and 5 bases, with 9 bases remaining between them. The CDR3 loop reads CASRDGRDTQYF. Here the CDR3 DNA reads TGTGCCAGCAGGGACGGTCGAGATACGCAGTATTTT.

The chain recombines TRBV7-9 with TRBJ1-3, with no clear D. Germline values: CDR1 SEHNR, CDR2 FQNEAQ (reference sequence). The CDR3 is 13 amino acids. V gave up 7 bases and J gave up 4 bases, with 11 bases separating them. The CDR3 nucleotides are TGTGCCAGCAACAGTCTAATCGGAAACACCATATATTTT. This sequence encodes CASNSLIGNTIYF.

V usage is TRBV28 and J usage is TRBJ1-3; D perhaps matches TRBD1 (5 bases). V was trimmed by 10 bases and J by 0 bases, leaving 19 bases between them. Germline V CDR1 and CDR2: MDHEN, SYDVKM. There are 16 residues in the CDR3. DNA of the CDR3: TGTGCCACGGGACCCATAATGGGCATCTCTGGAAACACCATATATTTT. This codes for CATGPIMGISGNTIYF.

The chain employs TRBV27 and TRBJ2-1, with D tentatively TRBD2 (5 bases). Germline V gene data show CDR1 as MNHEY and CDR2 as SMNVEV (reference sequence). Trimming removed 3 bases from V and 7 bases from J, with 13 bases in between. The CDR3 consists of 14 residues. This CDR3 is CASSFPGGSNEQFF. CDR3 coding DNA: TGTGCCAGCAGTTTCCCAGGCGGGTCTAATGAGCAGTTCTTC.

The chain employs TRBV7-9 and TRBJ2-1, with 13 nucleotides matching TRBD2. The length of the CDR3 is 16 residues. The germline V gene has CDR1 SEHNR and CDR2 FQNEAQ (reference sequence). V shed 4 bases and J 6 bases; nucleotides not matched to a gene: 6. The CDR3 here is CASSSRTSGRVNEQFF. The CDR3 coding sequence is TGTGCCAGCAGCTCGAGGACTAGCGGGAGAGTCAATGAGCAGTTCTTC.

CDR3 bases: TGTGCCAGCAGCTTCGGCGGGACTGCCACCTACAATGAGCAGTTCTTC. Translating gives CASSFGGTATYNEQFF. This chain joins TRBV5-6 and TRBJ2-1; tentative D call: TRBD2 (6 bases). With 2 bases removed from V and 2 bases from J, the gap between germline ends came to 14 bases. The germline CDR1 and CDR2 sequences are SGHDT and YYEEEE. There are 16 residues in the CDR3.

The sample holds a few counts of this clone. This sequence joins TRBV11-3 and TRBJ2-2; no clear D gene. Germline V gives CDR1 SGHNT, CDR2 YENEEA. V lost 1 base and J 4 bases, leaving 7 bases between the germline ends. CDR3 size: 14 residues. The CDR3 coding sequence is TGTGCCAGCAGCTTAGCAGGCCTCACCGGGGAGCTGTTTTTT. Its protein is CASSLAGLTGELFF.